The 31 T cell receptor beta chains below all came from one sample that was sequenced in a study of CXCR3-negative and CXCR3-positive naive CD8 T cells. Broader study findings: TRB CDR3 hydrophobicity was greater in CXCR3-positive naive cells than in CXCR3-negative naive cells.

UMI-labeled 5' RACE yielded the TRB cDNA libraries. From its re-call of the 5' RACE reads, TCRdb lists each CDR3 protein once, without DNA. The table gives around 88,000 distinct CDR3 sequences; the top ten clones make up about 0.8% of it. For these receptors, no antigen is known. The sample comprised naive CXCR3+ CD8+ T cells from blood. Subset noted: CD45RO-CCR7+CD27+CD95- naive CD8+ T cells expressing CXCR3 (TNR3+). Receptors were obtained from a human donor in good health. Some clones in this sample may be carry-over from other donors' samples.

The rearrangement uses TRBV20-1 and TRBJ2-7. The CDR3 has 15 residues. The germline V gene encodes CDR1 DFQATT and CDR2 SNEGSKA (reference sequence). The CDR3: CSARDLASEPYEQYF.

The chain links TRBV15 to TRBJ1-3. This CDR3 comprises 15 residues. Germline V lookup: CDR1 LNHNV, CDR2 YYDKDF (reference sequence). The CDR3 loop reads CATSTITRHGNTIYF.

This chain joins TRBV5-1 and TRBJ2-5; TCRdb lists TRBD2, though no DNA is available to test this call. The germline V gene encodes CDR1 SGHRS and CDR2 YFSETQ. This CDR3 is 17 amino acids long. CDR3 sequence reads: CASSIDPGTSSPETQYF.

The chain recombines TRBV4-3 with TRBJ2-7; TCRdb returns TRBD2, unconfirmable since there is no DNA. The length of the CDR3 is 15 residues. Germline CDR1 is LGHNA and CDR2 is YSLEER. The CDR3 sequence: CASSPTAGGPYEQYF.

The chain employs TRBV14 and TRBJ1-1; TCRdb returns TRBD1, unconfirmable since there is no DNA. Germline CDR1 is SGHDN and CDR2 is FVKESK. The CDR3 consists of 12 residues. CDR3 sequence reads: CASSQNRVEAFF.

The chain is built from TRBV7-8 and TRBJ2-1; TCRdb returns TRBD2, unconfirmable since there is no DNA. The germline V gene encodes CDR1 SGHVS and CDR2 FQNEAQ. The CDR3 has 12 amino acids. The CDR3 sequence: CASSLKEGEQFF.

The CDR3 reads CASSWTAGEHEQFF. This sequence joins TRBV5-5 and TRBJ2-1; TCRdb gives TRBD1 as the D gene, but with no DNA this cannot be confirmed. Germline assignment: CDR1 SGHKS and CDR2 YYEKEE (reference sequence). CDR3 length: 14 residues.

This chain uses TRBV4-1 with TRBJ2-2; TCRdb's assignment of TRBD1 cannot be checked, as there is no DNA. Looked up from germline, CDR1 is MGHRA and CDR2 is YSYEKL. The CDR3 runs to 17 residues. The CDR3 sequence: CASSQRPQGTNTGELFF.

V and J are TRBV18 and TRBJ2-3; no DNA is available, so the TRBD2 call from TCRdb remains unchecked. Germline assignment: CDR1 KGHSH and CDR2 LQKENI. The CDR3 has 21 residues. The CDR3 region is CASSPFFRPSGGAKSLDTQYF.

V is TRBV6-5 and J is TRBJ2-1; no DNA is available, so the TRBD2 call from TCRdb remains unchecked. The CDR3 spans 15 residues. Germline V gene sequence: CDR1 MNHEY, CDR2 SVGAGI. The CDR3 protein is CASTIGTSGHNEQFF.

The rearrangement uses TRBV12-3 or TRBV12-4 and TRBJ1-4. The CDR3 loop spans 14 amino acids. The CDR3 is CASSLGPRGEKLFF.

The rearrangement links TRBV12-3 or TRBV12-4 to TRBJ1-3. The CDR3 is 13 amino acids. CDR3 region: CASRPRVGNTIYF.

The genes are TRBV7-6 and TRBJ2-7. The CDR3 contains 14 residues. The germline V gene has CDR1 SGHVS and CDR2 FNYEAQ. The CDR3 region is CASSLSGSADEQYF.

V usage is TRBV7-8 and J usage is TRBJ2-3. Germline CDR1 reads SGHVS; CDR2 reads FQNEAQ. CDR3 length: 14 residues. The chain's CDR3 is CASSFPTSTDTQYF. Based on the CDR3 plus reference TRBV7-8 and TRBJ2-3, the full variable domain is GAGVSQSPRYKVAKRGQDVALRCDPISGHVSLFWYQQALGQGPEFLTYFQNEAQLDKSGLPSDRFFAERPEGSVSTLKIQRTQQEDSAVYLCASSFPTSTDTQYFGPGTRLTVL.

CDR3 amino acids: CASSRRTGTGELFF. The rearrangement joins TRBV23-1 to TRBJ2-2; with no DNA, the TCRdb D assignment of TRBD1 cannot be verified. TRBV23-1 belongs to the ORF category, with a function that is uncertain. The CDR3 has 14 residues.

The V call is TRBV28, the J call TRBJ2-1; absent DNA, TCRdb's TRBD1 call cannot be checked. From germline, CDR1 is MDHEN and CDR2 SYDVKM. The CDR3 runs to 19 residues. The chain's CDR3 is CASSPLIVRDRSIYNEQFF.

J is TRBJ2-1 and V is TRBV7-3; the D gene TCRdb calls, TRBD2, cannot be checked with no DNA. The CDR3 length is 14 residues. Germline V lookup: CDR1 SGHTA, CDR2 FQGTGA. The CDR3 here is CASSAGLAGVEQFF.

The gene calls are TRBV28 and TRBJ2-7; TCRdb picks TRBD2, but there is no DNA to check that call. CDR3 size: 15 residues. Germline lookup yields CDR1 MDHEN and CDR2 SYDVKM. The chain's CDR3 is CASSPLAGPSYEQYF.

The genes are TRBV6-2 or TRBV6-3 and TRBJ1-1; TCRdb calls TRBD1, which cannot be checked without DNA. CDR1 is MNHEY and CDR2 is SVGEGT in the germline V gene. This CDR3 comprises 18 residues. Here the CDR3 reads CASSYSSRDRGLGTEAFF.

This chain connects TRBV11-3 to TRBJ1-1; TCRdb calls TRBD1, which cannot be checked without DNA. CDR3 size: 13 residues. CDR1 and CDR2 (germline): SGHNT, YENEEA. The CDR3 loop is CASTPVGVTEAFF. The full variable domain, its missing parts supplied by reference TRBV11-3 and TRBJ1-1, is EAGVVQSPRYKIIEKKQPVAFWCNPISGHNTLYWYLQNLGQGPELLIRYENEEAVDDSQLPKDRFSAERLKGVDSTLKIQPAELGDSAVYLCASTPVGVTEAFFGQGTRLTVV.

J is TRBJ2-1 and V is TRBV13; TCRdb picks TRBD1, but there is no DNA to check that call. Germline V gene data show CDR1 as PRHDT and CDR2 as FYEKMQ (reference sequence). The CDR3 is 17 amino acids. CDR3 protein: CASSSIHRVRSYNEQFF. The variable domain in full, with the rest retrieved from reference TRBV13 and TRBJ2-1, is AAGVIQSPRHLIKEKRETATLKCYPIPRHDTVYWYQQGPGQDPQFLISFYEKMQSDKGSIPDRFSAQQFSDYHSELNMSSLELGDSALYFCASSSIHRVRSYNEQFFGPGTRLTVL.

CDR3 in amino acids: CASSQGAGRYNEQFF. This chain links TRBV4-1 with TRBJ2-1; absent DNA, TCRdb's TRBD1 call cannot be checked. Germline CDR1 reads MGHRA; CDR2 reads YSYEKL. This CDR3 is 15 amino acids long.

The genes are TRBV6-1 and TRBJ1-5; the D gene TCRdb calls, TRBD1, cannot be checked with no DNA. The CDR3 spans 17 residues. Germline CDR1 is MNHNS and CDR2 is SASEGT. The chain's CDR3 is CASSEAEWDRGLQPQHF.

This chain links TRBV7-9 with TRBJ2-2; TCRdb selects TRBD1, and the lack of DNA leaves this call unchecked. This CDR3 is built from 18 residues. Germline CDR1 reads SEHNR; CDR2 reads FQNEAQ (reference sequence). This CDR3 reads CASSARPLRSKGSGELFF.

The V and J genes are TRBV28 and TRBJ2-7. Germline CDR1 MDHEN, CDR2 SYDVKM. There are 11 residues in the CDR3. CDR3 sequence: CASSTSYEQYF. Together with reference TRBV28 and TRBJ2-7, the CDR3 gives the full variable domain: DVKVTQSSRYLVKRTGEKVFLECVQDMDHENMFWYRQDPGLGLRLIYFSYDVKMKEKGDIPEGYSVSREKKERFSLILESASTNQTSMYLCASSTSYEQYFGPGTRLTVT.

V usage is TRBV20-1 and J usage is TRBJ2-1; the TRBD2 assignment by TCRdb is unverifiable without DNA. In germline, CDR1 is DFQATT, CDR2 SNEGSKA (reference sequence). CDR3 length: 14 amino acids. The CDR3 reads CSAREIARDNEQFF.

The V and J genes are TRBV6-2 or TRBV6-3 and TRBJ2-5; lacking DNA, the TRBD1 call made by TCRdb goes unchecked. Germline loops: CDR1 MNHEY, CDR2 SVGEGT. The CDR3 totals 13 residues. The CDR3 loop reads CASSYEGTETQYF.

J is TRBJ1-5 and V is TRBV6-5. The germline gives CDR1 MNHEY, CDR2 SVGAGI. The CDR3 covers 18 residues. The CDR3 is CASSPLPLGRDSNQPQHF.

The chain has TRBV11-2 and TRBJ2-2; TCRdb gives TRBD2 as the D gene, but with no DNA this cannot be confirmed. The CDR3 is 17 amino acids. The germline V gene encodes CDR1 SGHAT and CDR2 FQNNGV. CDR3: CASSLGGLAENTGELFF.

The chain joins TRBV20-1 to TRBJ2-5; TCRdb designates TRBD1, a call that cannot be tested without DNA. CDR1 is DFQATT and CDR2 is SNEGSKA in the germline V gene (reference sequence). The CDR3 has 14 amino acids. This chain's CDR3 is CSSGTGGDLGTQYF.

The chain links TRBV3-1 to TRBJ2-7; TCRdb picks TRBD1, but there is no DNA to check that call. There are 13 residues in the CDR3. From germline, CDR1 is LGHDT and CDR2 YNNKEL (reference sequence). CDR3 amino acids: CASSHPGGFEQYF.